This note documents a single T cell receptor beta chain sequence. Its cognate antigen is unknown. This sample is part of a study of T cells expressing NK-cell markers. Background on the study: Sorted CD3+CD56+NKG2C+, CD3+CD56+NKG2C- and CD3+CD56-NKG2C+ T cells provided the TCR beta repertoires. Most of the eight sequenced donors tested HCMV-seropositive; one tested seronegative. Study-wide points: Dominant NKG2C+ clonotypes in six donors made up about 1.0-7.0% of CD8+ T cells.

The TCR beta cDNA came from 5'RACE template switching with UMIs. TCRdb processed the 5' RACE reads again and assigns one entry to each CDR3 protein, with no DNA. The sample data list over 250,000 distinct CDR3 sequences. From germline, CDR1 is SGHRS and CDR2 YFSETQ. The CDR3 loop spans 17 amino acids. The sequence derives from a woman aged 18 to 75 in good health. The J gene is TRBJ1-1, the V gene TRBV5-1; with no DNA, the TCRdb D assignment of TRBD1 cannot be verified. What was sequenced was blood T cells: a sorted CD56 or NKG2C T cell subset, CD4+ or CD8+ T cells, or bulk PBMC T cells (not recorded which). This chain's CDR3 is CASSLRDRGFLGTEAFF. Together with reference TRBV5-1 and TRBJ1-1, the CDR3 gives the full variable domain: KAGVTQTPRYLIKTRGQQVTLSCSPISGHRSVSWYQQTPGQGLQFLFEYFSETQRNKGNFPGRFSGRQFSNSRSEMNVSTLELGDSALYLCASSLRDRGFLGTEAFFGQGTRLTVV.